This T cell receptor beta chain derives from a study of CD8+ T cells in alopecia areata. On the study more broadly: Each recipient was a roughly 7-11-week-old female C3H/HeJ mouse given skin from a roughly 6-12-month-old C3H/HeJ donor with spontaneous alopecia. Overall study results and limits: Greater clonality was observed in lesional scalp samples, especially alopecia totalis/universalis, versus normal scalp. Patients shared TCRs less clearly than mice did, possibly owing to HLA. Alphabeta T cells residing in normal skin are also sequenced in scalp samples.

Once RNA had been extracted, it was reverse transcribed into cDNA to act as the sequencing template. Profiled with immunoSEQ multiplex PCR; TCRdb holds only in-frame clones, not every one. The data show about 270,000 clones, with none appearing a single time. Using CD4, CD8alpha, NKG2D, NKG2ACE and other markers, pooled cutaneous lymph node cells were sorted. Between the trimmed V and J ends, which lost 3 bases and 2 bases, there was a span of 9 bases. Per germline, CDR1 NSHNY and CDR2 SYGAGN. This CDR3 is 14 amino acids long. As to this clone: Its cognate antigen is unknown. Germline and genes: mouse. The CDR3 goes on 4 residues after the read ends, and that part is filled in from the germline J gene. Other DNA sequences in this specimen translate into the identical CDR3.

This TCR derives from a C3H/HeJ mouse with alopecia areata. Mouse MHC haplotype: H2-k. The chain couples TRBV13-1 to TRBJ2-1; possible D gene TRBD1, 6 bases. Sequenced material: CD4+ T cells sorted from a lymph node. Partial CDR3 DNA: TGTGCCAGCAGTGGGGGACAATACTATGCT. This encodes CASSGGQYYA. Given in full, the CDR3 is CASSGGQYYAEQFF.